This TCR beta chain was captured in a study of shared clonotypes between healthy human individuals. The data were produced by immunoSEQ multiplex PCR, yet TCRdb's version contains in-frame clones alone and is incomplete. In the table there are hundreds of thousands of clones, around 70% of which are singletons. The CDR3 length is 14 residues. V was pared by 0 bases and J by 1 base, with 0 bases of the junction left unmatched. Germline CDR1 is MNHNS and CDR2 is SASEGT. This sequence originates from a man aged 25-45 years in good health. The chain has TRBV6-1 and TRBJ2-7, with TRBD2 matching 7 bases. Sequenced: memory CD4+ T cells sorted from blood. Stated subset: CD45RA-negative fraction. Here the CDR3 DNA reads TGTGCCAGCAGTGAAGCGGGAGGGTCCTACGAGCAGTACTTC. Its translation: CASSEAGGSYEQYF.